This T cell receptor (beta chain) was found in a study of patients and donors after allogeneic stem cell transplantation. In its sample, this clonotype was seen a few times. From the RT-PCR reads, TCRdb called clonotypes with MiXCR, one entry per CDR3 protein. The table shows 80,000 to 90,000 distinct CDR3 sequences, with around 48% occurring only once. The CDR3 runs 17 residues. V gave up 4 bases and J gave up 3 bases, with 21 bases separating them. CDR1 and CDR2 from the germline V gene are MNHEY and SVGEGT. The genes are TRBV6-2 or TRBV6-3 and TRBJ1-1; D unclear. Input material: blood, either unsorted or a sorted T cell fraction (not recorded which). The receptor comes from a human donor who was either an allogeneic HSCT recipient or a stem cell or donor lymphocyte infusion donor (not recorded which). It is not recorded whose cells these are; they may come from a transplant donor. In nucleotides, the CDR3 is TGTGCCAGCAGTTCCCATTATTCGCGTGCTCGGGACACTGAAGCTTTCTTT. Residues: CASSSHYSRARDTEAFF.